The sequence of this T cell receptor (beta chain) was determined in a study of cytomegalovirus exposure and HLA in healthy donors. Study conclusions and caveats: Using the classifier, cytomegalovirus status was reportedly diagnosed with high specificity and sensitivity. Rates of TCR association differed by HLA locus in a later analysis, with DRB1 highest and HLA-C lowest.

PCR amplification relied on 60 Vbeta primers (plus 13 Jbeta primers). Sequencing was performed with immunoSEQ multiplex PCR; in TCRdb, only in-frame clones are kept and a portion is missing. The sample table includes approximately 150,000 clones. The CDR3 extends over 14 amino acids. Germline assignment: CDR1 LNHNV and CDR2 YYDKDF (reference sequence). The V and J ends lost 9 bases and 11 bases, in that order; junction bases with no gene match: 13. To note about this clone: Its cognate antigen is unknown. Additional DNA sequences in this sample encode the identical CDR3.

The TCR comes from a male donor in good health and CMV-seronegative. The chain combines TRBV15 with TRBJ1-6, with 7 nucleotides matching TRBD1. Source material: PBMCs. In DNA, the CDR3 is TGTGCCACGAACAGGGGCCCATCTCAGCCACCCCTCCACTTT. Amino acid sequence: CATNRGPSQPPLHF.